The next 10 T cell receptor beta chains were all read from a single sample in a study of T cell responses to AZD1222 COVID-19 vaccine. TCRdb keeps only in-frame clones here, not all; method: immunoSEQ multiplex PCR. The sample contains approximately 89,000 clones, over 80% of which appear only once. The specimen comprised peripheral blood, sampled 28 days after the second AZD1222 dose. Source of these receptors: an adult who received the AZD1222 COVID-19 vaccine.

The V gene is TRBV2, the J gene TRBJ2-2; D possibly uses TRBD1 or TRBD2 (5 bases each). The V gene's germline CDR1 is SNHLY and CDR2 FYNNEI. The V and J ends lost 7 bases and 5 bases respectively, with 11 bases between them. The CDR3 is 13 residues long. The CDR3 bases are TGTGCCAGCACCCCTTGGGGGACCGGGGAGCTGTTTTTT. Translated, it gives CASTPWGTGELFF. Supplemented by reference TRBV2 and TRBJ2-2, the full variable domain reads EPEVTQTPSHQVTQMGQEVILRCVPISNHLYFYWYRQILGQKVEFLVSFYNNEISEKSEIFDDQFSVERPDGSNFTLKIRSTKLEDSAMYFCASTPWGTGELFFGEGSRLTVL.

Concerning this clone itself: At one boundary the junction diverges from the germline segment, which might be a read error. The chain links TRBV10-2 to TRBJ1-5; no firm D call. The CDR3 totals 13 residues. CDR1 and CDR2 from the germline V gene are WSHSY and SAAADI. Here the CDR3 reads CASGDSSNQPQHF. The DNA of the CDR3 is TGCGCCAGCGGTGATTCCTCCAATCAGCCCCAGCATTTT.

Comments on this clone: The same CDR3 is also encoded by other DNA sequences in this sample. This chain joins TRBV2 and TRBJ1-1; D is uncertain. Germline CDR1 and CDR2: SNHLY and FYNNEI. Trimming removed 5 bases at V and 2 bases at J, with 6 bases between. The CDR3 is 12 residues long. The chain's CDR3 is CASSRQNTEAFF. CDR3 nucleotide sequence: TGTGCCAGCAGTCGACAAAACACTGAAGCTTTCTTT.

CDR3 nucleotides: TGTGCCAGCAGTTCAGGGGTTGGCTATGGCTACACCTTC. Encoded protein: CASSSGVGYGYTF. The rearrangement links TRBV28 to TRBJ1-2; tentatively, D is TRBD1 (6 bases). CDR1 is MDHEN, CDR2 SYDVKM, per germline. Trimming removed 4 bases from V and 4 bases from J, with 10 bases in between. The CDR3 spans 13 residues.

V gene TRBV5-1 combines with J gene TRBJ1-3; D call uncertain. The germline V and J ends were trimmed by 4 bases and 0 bases, with 8 bases remaining between them. Per the germline V gene, CDR1 is SGHRS and CDR2 is YFSETQ. CDR3 length: 14 amino acids. CDR3 DNA: TGCGCCAGCAGCGTCGGTATCTCTGGAAACACCATATATTTT. Its protein is CASSVGISGNTIYF.

V gene TRBV7-3 combines with J gene TRBJ2-3; possible D gene TRBD2, 5 bases. The CDR3 is made up of 15 amino acids. Trimming shortened V by 3 bases and J by 8 bases, and 18 bases separated the two germline ends. Germline V CDR1 and CDR2: SGHTA, FQGTGA. The CDR3 region has the DNA TGTGCCAGCAGCTTCCTACAATCGCAGGCGGGTACGCAGTATTTT. Amino acids: CASSFLQSQAGTQYF. Supplemented by reference TRBV7-3 and TRBJ2-3, the full variable domain reads GAGVSQTPSNKVTEKGKYVELRCDPISGHTALYWYRQSLGQGPEFLIYFQGTGAADDSGLPNDRFFAVRPEGSVSTLKIQRTERGDSAVYLCASSFLQSQAGTQYFGPGTRLTVL.

The chain has TRBV19 and TRBJ1-5; no clear D gene. Germline assignment: CDR1 LNHDA and CDR2 SQIVND (reference sequence). V shed 3 bases and J shed 1 base, with 16 bases lying between them. The CDR3 is 17 amino acids. CDR3 bases: TGTGCCAGTAGTATGGGTGGACCGCCTTTCAGCAATCAGCCCCAGCATTTT. Protein sequence: CASSMGGPPFSNQPQHF. Drawing the rest from reference TRBV19 and TRBJ1-5, the complete variable domain is DGGITQSPKYLFRKEGQNVTLSCEQNLNHDAMYWYRQDPGQGLRLIYYSQIVNDFQKGDIAEGYSVSREKKESFPLTVTSAQKNPTAFYLCASSMGGPPFSNQPQHFGDGTRLSIL.

CDR3 in amino acids: CASSLGSGGYTF. CDR3 nucleotides: TGCGCCAGCAGCTTGGGGTCAGGCGGCTACACCTTC. V gene TRBV5-1 combines with J gene TRBJ1-2; D is ambiguous. Per the germline V gene, CDR1 is SGHRS and CDR2 is YFSETQ. The CDR3 length is 12 residues. The V and J ends lost 0 bases and 8 bases respectively, with 8 bases between them.

This chain connects TRBV7-8 to TRBJ1-1; D unclear. The CDR3 has 15 amino acids. Germline loops: CDR1 SGHVS, CDR2 FQNEAQ. The ends were cut back, 5 bases at V and 5 bases at J, with 18 bases in the middle. The CDR3 loop is CASSGKRLRWTEAFF. The CDR3 DNA sequence: TGTGCCAGCAGCGGAAAGCGGCTGAGATGGACTGAAGCTTTCTTT.

The sample holds one count of this clone. The chain combines TRBV9 with TRBJ2-7, with D possibly TRBD1 on 8 matching bases. The CDR3 has 15 residues. V was shortened by 4 bases and J by 6 bases, with 20 bases between the two germline ends. Germline lookup yields CDR1 SGDLS and CDR2 YYNGEE. The CDR3: CASSPSPTGEGEQYF. CDR3 DNA: TGTGCCAGCAGCCCTAGCCCGACAGGGGAGGGCGAGCAGTACTTC.